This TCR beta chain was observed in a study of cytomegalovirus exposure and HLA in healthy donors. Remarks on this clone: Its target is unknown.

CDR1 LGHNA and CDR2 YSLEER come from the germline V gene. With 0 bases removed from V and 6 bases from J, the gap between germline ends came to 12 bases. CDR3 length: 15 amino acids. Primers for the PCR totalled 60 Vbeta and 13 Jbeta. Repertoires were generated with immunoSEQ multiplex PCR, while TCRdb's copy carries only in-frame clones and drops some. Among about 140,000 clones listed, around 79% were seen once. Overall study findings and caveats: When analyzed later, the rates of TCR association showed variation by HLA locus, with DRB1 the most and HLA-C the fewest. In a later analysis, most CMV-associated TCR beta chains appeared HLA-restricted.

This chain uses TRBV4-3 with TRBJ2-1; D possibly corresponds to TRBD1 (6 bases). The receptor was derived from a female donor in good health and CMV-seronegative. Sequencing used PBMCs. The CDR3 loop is CASSQELGGGNEQFF. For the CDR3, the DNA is TGCGCCAGCAGCCAAGAGCTAGGGGGTGGCAATGAGCAGTTCTTC.